These 16 T cell receptor beta chains originate from one sample sequenced in a study of shared clonotypes between healthy human individuals. Selected positively for CCR7 and CD45RO-negative, naive CD8 cells excluded terminally differentiated effector memory CD45RA+ cells. The protocol was immunoSEQ multiplex PCR, while the TCRdb copy is restricted to in-frame clones and leaves out a portion. The table lists around 1.9 million clones, about 93% of them singletons. Sequenced sample: naive CD8+ T cells from PBMCs. Receptors were obtained from a man younger than 35 in good health. Some clones in this sample may be carry-over from other donors' samples.

The CDR3 nucleotides are TGTGCCACCAGCAGAGACGACAGCAACCTAGGGGCCAACGTCCTGACTTTC. Translating gives CATSRDDSNLGANVLTF. The gene calls are TRBV15 and TRBJ2-6; tentative D call: TRBD1 (5 bases). Germline CDR1 reads LNHNV; CDR2 reads YYDKDF (reference sequence). Deletions cut 0 bases from V and 4 bases from J, with 13 bases between. The CDR3 covers 17 residues.

V gene TRBV15 combines with J gene TRBJ2-1; D ambiguous. Germline CDR1 is LNHNV and CDR2 is YYDKDF (reference sequence). Trimming pared 1 base from V and 7 bases from J, leaving 11 bases between. The CDR3 covers 14 residues. The CDR3 reads CATSRVSDRNEQFF. CDR3 bases: TGTGCCACCAGCAGAGTAAGTGATAGGAATGAGCAGTTCTTC.

V and J are TRBV15 and TRBJ2-2, with D uncertain. The V gene's germline CDR1 is LNHNV and CDR2 YYDKDF (reference sequence). This CDR3 has 16 residues. The germline V and J ends were trimmed by 1 base and 0 bases, with 9 bases remaining between them. CDR3 residues: CATSRGVGTNTGELFF. The CDR3 DNA follows: TGTGCCACCAGCAGAGGGGTCGGCACGAACACCGGGGAGCTGTTTTTT.

V usage is TRBV7-8 and J usage is TRBJ2-2; D is unclear. The ends were cut back, 1 base at V and 6 bases at J, with 3 bases in the middle. The germline CDR1 and CDR2 sequences are SGHVS and FQNEAQ. The CDR3 runs 12 residues. The chain's CDR3 is CASSLVPGELFF. DNA for the CDR3: TGTGCCAGCAGCTTAGTTCCCGGGGAGCTGTTTTTT.

The CDR3: CASSPPVLGIVRYNEQFF. The CDR3, as DNA: TGTGCCAGCAGCCCCCCGGTGCTAGGGATAGTCCGATACAATGAGCAGTTCTTC. This chain links TRBV7-9 with TRBJ2-1, with no clear D. This CDR3 spans 18 amino acids. Germline CDR1 SEHNR, CDR2 FQNEAQ (reference sequence). Trimming removed 5 bases from V and 4 bases from J, with 24 bases in between.

This clone was detected once. This sequence joins TRBV6-1 and TRBJ1-4; 8 nucleotides line up with TRBD1. The V gene end was trimmed by 2 bases and the J gene end by 8 bases; junction bases not matched to a gene: 4. This CDR3 has 14 residues. Germline CDR1 is MNHNS and CDR2 is SASEGT. CDR3 protein: CASSEWQGAEKLFF. The CDR3 DNA reads TGTGCCAGCAGTGAATGGCAGGGGGCGGAAAAACTGTTTTTT.

The chain is built from TRBV27 and TRBJ2-7, with TRBD2 matching over 7 bases. V lost 5 bases and J lost 6; bases outside the gene matches: 10. The germline V gene encodes CDR1 MNHEY and CDR2 SMNVEV (reference sequence). The CDR3 spans 14 residues. Written as DNA, the CDR3 is TGTGCCAGCAGTGCTGAGCGAGCGGGGCCCGAGCAGTACTTC. Its protein product is CASSAERAGPEQYF.

The chain employs TRBV7-9 and TRBJ1-2; TRBD1 aligns across 9 bases. Trimming cost V 9 bases and J 8 bases; bases outside gene matches: 13. CDR1 SEHNR and CDR2 FQNEAQ come from the germline V gene (reference sequence). This CDR3 contains 14 residues. The CDR3 loop reads CASNLGRDREGYTF. The CDR3 DNA follows: TGTGCCAGTAACCTGGGCCGGGACAGGGAAGGCTACACCTTC.

The CDR3 nucleotides are TGTGCCAGCCGGCGGGTAAGGGAGACCCAGTACTTC. It translates to CASRRVRETQYF. This chain links TRBV28 with TRBJ2-5, with a possible D match to TRBD2 (5 bases). Germline CDR1 and CDR2: MDHEN and SYDVKM. Trimming left V 8 bases short and J 5 bases short, with 12 bases between. This CDR3 is built from 12 residues.

The gene calls are TRBV15 and TRBJ1-1; D gene ambiguous. V was shortened by 0 bases and J by 2 bases, with 13 bases between the two germline ends. Germline assignment: CDR1 LNHNV and CDR2 YYDKDF (reference sequence). This CDR3 has 16 amino acids. CDR3 sequence reads: CATSRDRRVLNTEAFF. DNA of the CDR3: TGTGCCACCAGCAGAGATCGCCGGGTATTAAACACTGAAGCTTTCTTT.

This clone showed up just a few times. Other DNA sequences in this specimen translate into the identical CDR3. The chain links TRBV27 to TRBJ1-5; TRBD1 agrees at 9 bases. Germline loops: CDR1 MNHEY, CDR2 SMNVEV (reference sequence). Losses at the gene ends were 0 bases for V and 7 bases for J; bases not matched to a gene: 4. The CDR3 length is 15 residues. CDR3 nucleotide sequence: TGTGCCAGCAGTTTATCGGGACAGGGAAGGCAGCCCCAGCATTTT. Its protein product is CASSLSGQGRQPQHF.

To note about this clone: Other DNA sequences in this sample translate to the same CDR3. The chain links TRBV7-2 to TRBJ2-7; maybe TRBD2 (6 bases). The CDR3 is 14 residues long. Between the trimmed V and J ends, which lost 3 bases and 4 bases, there was a span of 13 bases. Germline V lookup: CDR1 SGHTA, CDR2 FQGNSA. The CDR3 region has the DNA TGTGCCAGCAGCTTCTCCGGGGGTGGATACGAGCAGTACTTC. Residues: CASSFSGGGYEQYF. Looking up the rest from reference TRBV7-2 and TRBJ2-7 gives the full variable domain: GAGVSQSPSNKVTEKGKDVELRCDPISGHTALYWYRQSLGQGLEFLIYFQGNSAPDKSGLPSDRFSAERTGGSVSTLTIQRTQQEDSAVYLCASSFSGGGYEQYFGPGTRLTVT.

The J gene is TRBJ1-5, the V gene TRBV7-9; 8 bases line up with TRBD1. The CDR3 sequence is 17 residues long. V lost 1 base and J lost 0; bases outside the gene matches: 5. Looked up from germline, CDR1 is SEHNR and CDR2 is FQNEAQ (reference sequence). The CDR3 loop is CASSLGTGKISNQPQHF. CDR3 DNA: TGTGCCAGCAGCTTAGGGACAGGGAAGATTAGCAATCAGCCCCAGCATTTT. The full variable domain, with the rest looked up from reference TRBV7-9 and TRBJ1-5, is DTGVSQNPRHKITKRGQNVTFRCDPISEHNRLYWYRQTLGQGPEFLTYFQNEAQLEKSRLLSDRFSAERPKGSFSTLEIQRTEQGDSAMYLCASSLGTGKISNQPQHFGDGTRLSIL.

The rearrangement uses TRBV7-8 and TRBJ2-5; TRBD1 matches at 7 bases. This CDR3 has 16 residues. V was pared by 5 bases and J by 1 base, with 10 bases of the junction left unmatched. Germline CDR1 and CDR2: SGHVS and FQNEAQ. This CDR3 is CASSHRDSRTQETQYF. Written as DNA, the CDR3 is TGTGCCAGCAGCCACCGGGACAGCAGAACCCAAGAGACCCAGTACTTC.

The chain is built from TRBV7-9 and TRBJ2-7; 10 positions agree with TRBD1. Germline lookup yields CDR1 SEHNR and CDR2 FQNEAQ (reference sequence). The junction had 10 bases not matched to a gene; V was cut back by 4 bases and J by 7 bases. The CDR3 extends over 15 amino acids. This chain's CDR3 is CASSSAGTGVGEQYF. The DNA for the CDR3 is TGTGCCAGCAGCTCCGCCGGGACAGGGGTAGGTGAGCAGTACTTC.

This sequence joins TRBV5-1 and TRBJ2-7, with 10 nucleotides matching TRBD2. This CDR3 has 15 residues. Germline CDR1 and CDR2: SGHRS and YFSETQ. After removal of 3 bases from V and 8 bases from J, the junction contained 11 bases not matched to a gene. CDR3 sequence reads: CASSYGASGSDQQYF. Written as DNA, the CDR3 is TGCGCCAGCAGCTATGGCGCTAGCGGGAGTGATCAGCAGTACTTC.